This is a list of T cell receptor beta chains from one sample in a study of blood T cell repertoires in COVID-19. Sequenced by immunoSEQ multiplex PCR; TCRdb stores in-frame clones only, minus some. The profile shows 250,000 to 350,000 clones, 88% of them singletons. The sample comprised PBMCs or T cells enriched from blood (not recorded which). These receptors all stem from a woman aged 60-75 years in a cohort exposed to, infected with or recovered from COVID-19 (not recorded which). The CDR3 runs from the conserved cysteine through the conserved F or W. The D gene is left open where the match is weak. Size is stated for part of the rows, as once, few or many counts, or as a class when the clone is expanded.

CDR3nt,CDR3aa,j_gene,v_gene,abundance,d_gene
TGTGCTAGCAGCGCTACGCGGGGCAGCGCGAACACCGGGGAGCTGTTTTTT,CASSATRGSANTGELFF,TRBJ2-2,TRBV7-7,-,-
TGTGCCAGTAGAACCCGCGGGACTAGCTCCTACAATGAGCAGTTCTTC,CASRTRGTSSYNEQFF,TRBJ2-1,TRBV19,-,TRBD2
TGTGCCAGCAGCCTTAAGCGGGGCTCCTACAATGAGCAGTTCTTC,CASSLKRGSYNEQFF,TRBJ2-1,TRBV7-2,-,TRBD2
TGTGCCAGCAGCCCCAGGGGGGTCATGAACACCGGGGAGCTGTTTTTT,CASSPRGVMNTGELFF,TRBJ2-2,TRBV7-3,-,-
TGTGCCAGCAGTTTATTGGGGGGGGCGAACACCGGGGAGCTGTTTTTT,CASSLLGGANTGELFF,TRBJ2-2,TRBV28,once,TRBD2
TGTGCCACTGGACAGGCTAATGAAAAACTGTTTTTT,CATGQANEKLFF,TRBJ1-4,TRBV7-9,-,TRBD1
TGTGCCACACAGGGCGCAGATACGCAGTATTTT,CATQGADTQYF,TRBJ2-3,TRBV7-9,-,-
TGCGCCAGCAGCTTTTGGACAGGGCCTGGAAACACCATATATTTT,CASSFWTGPGNTIYF,TRBJ1-3,TRBV5-1,-,TRBD1
TGTGCCAGCAGCTGGGGACTAGCGGGAGGAGGGGAAGAGACCCAGTACTTC,CASSWGLAGGGEETQYF,TRBJ2-5,TRBV28,-,TRBD2
TGTGCCAGCTCACCACAGACAGGGCCGGCCGAGCAGTACTTC,CASSPQTGPAEQYF,TRBJ2-7,TRBV18,-,TRBD1
TGTGCCAGCAGTTTACTACAGGGAGGGGGAGAGACCCAGTACTTC,CASSLLQGGGETQYF,TRBJ2-5,TRBV27,-,-
TGTGCCAGCGGTAAGCTTCGACTAGCGAGTTCCTACGAGCAGTACTTC,CASGKLRLASSYEQYF,TRBJ2-7,TRBV28,many,TRBD2
TGTGCCAGTAGTATTGGAGGGGTCCCCTACGAGCAGTACTTC,CASSIGGVPYEQYF,TRBJ2-7,TRBV19,-,-
TGTGCCAGCAGCTTAGAGGTGGGAGTCCCCTACAATGAGCAGTTCTTC,CASSLEVGVPYNEQFF,TRBJ2-1,TRBV7-9,-,-
TGTGCCAGCAGTTTTCTTCGGTCGTCCGAGCAGTACTTC,CASSFLRSSEQYF,TRBJ2-7,TRBV11-2,-,-
TGTGCCAGCAGCCCAGGACAGGAGCAGTACTTC,CASSPGQEQYF,TRBJ2-7,TRBV7-2,once,-
TGCGCCAGCAGCTTGGTGGGGGGACAGAATGGCTACACCTTC,CASSLVGGQNGYTF,TRBJ1-2,TRBV5-1,-,TRBD1
TGCGCCAGCAGTCCCCGGTCGGAGAACTCCTACGAGCAGTACTTC,CASSPRSENSYEQYF,TRBJ2-7,TRBV23-1,-,-
TGTGCCAGCTCACCAACGGGACAGGGGACACTAGGAGCTTTCTTT,CASSPTGQGTLGAFF,TRBJ1-1,TRBV18,-,TRBD1
TGTGCCAGCAGCCAAATGACTAGCGGTTCCTACAATGAGCAGTTCTTC,CASSQMTSGSYNEQFF,TRBJ2-1,TRBV5-6,-,TRBD2
TGTGCCAGCAGTTTTACGGGGGGCCGGGGTAACTATGGCTACACCTTC,CASSFTGGRGNYGYTF,TRBJ1-2,TRBV28,-,-
TGTGCCAGCAGTGTCGGGAACACAGATACGCAGTATTTT,CASSVGNTDTQYF,TRBJ2-3,TRBV7-3,-,-
TGTGCCAGCAGCCTAATGGGACTAGCGGATATCGAAGAGACCCAGTACTTC,CASSLMGLADIEETQYF,TRBJ2-5,TRBV2,-,TRBD2
TGTGCCAGCAGTTTAGCCATAGGGGGCGGCTATGGCTACACCTTC,CASSLAIGGGYGYTF,TRBJ1-2,TRBV27,-,TRBD1
TGTGCCAGCAGTCGGGAGGACAGGGGGCGGACTGAAGCTTTCTTT,CASSREDRGRTEAFF,TRBJ1-1,TRBV6-6,-,TRBD1
TGTGCCAGCAGCTTAGGGCCTGATCAGCCCCAGCATTTT,CASSLGPDQPQHF,TRBJ1-5,TRBV7-6,-,-
TGCAGCGTTGAATTAGTCGCGGGCGGTTCCCTCAAAAACATTCAGTACTTC,CSVELVAGGSLKNIQYF,TRBJ2-4,TRBV29-1,-,-
TGCAGTAGGCCTAGACAGGGGGCCAATCAGCCCCAGCATTTT,CSRPRQGANQPQHF,TRBJ1-5,TRBV29-1,-,TRBD1
TGTGCCAGCAGCGTAGCCTCGACTAGCGGGAGGTCCTATGAGCAGTTCTTC,CASSVASTSGRSYEQFF,TRBJ2-1,TRBV9,-,TRBD2
TGTGCCAGCAGGGACAGGGGTCTGCAAGACGAGCAGTACTTC,CASRDRGLQDEQYF,TRBJ2-7,TRBV11-2,-,TRBD1
TGTGCCAGCTCCCGGAGGTCCGCTGGGCATAATGAAAAACTGTTTTTT,CASSRRSAGHNEKLFF,TRBJ1-4,TRBV9,-,-
TGTGCCAGTAGCCCACAGGGGGGCACTGAAGCTTTCTTT,CASSPQGGTEAFF,TRBJ1-1,TRBV19,-,TRBD1
TGTGCCAGCAGATCTAGCGGGAGTGGATACAATGAGCAGTTCTTC,CASRSSGSGYNEQFF,TRBJ2-1,TRBV27,-,TRBD2
TGTGCCAGTGGACGGGGACTAGACGCCTACGAGCAGTACTTC,CASGRGLDAYEQYF,TRBJ2-7,TRBV7-2,-,TRBD2
TGTGCCAGCAGTTACTCGAACGGGGAAAAACTGTTTTTT,CASSYSNGEKLFF,TRBJ1-4,TRBV6-5,once,-
TGCGCCAGCAGACCGACTAGCGGGAACTCCTACGAGCAGTACTTC,CASRPTSGNSYEQYF,TRBJ2-7,TRBV5-1,-,TRBD2
TGTGCCAGCAGTGTGGCAGGGAAACAGCCCCAGCATTTT,CASSVAGKQPQHF,TRBJ1-5,TRBV25-1,-,-
TGTGCCAGCAGCCGACAGAACACTGAAGCTTTCTTT,CASSRQNTEAFF,TRBJ1-1,TRBV16,-,-
TGTGCCAGCAGAACCGGGACTAGCGGGAGCCGACGGATTTACAATGAGCAGTTCTTC,CASRTGTSGSRRIYNEQFF,TRBJ2-1,TRBV7-9,few,TRBD2
TGCGCCAGCAGCCAAGATTTGAGAAACAATGAGCAGTTCTTC,CASSQDLRNNEQFF,TRBJ2-1,TRBV4-3,-,-
TGTGCCAGCAGTGACCTCGACAGGGTAGGGACCGGGGAGCTGTTTTTT,CASSDLDRVGTGELFF,TRBJ2-2,TRBV25-1,-,TRBD1
TGCGCCAGCAAGGGGGTTGATTTCCACAATGAGCAGTTCTTC,CASKGVDFHNEQFF,TRBJ2-1,TRBV5-1,-,-
TGCGCCAGCAGCCAAGATAGGACAGGCCGAGACGAGCAGTACTTC,CASSQDRTGRDEQYF,TRBJ2-7,TRBV4-1,-,TRBD1
TGTGCCAGTATCGGAACGGGAGTAGGGGATGAGCAGTTCTTC,CASIGTGVGDEQFF,TRBJ2-1,TRBV19,-,-
TGTGCCAGCAGCTTAGAAAGCGTTGGAAACACCATATATTTT,CASSLESVGNTIYF,TRBJ1-3,TRBV7-8,-,-
TGTGCCAGCGGACCCGGCGGCAGGGGCTATGGCTACACCTTC,CASGPGGRGYGYTF,TRBJ1-2,TRBV28,-,-
TGTGCCAGCAGTTTATATGGTAGCGGGAGATCCTCCTACAATGAGCAGTTCTTC,CASSLYGSGRSSYNEQFF,TRBJ2-1,TRBV27,-,TRBD2
TGTGCCAGTAGCCTCACACCGTATAGCAATCAGCCCCAGCATTTT,CASSLTPYSNQPQHF,TRBJ1-5,TRBV19,-,-
TGTGCCAGCAGCTCGGGACTAGCAGGCTACAATGAGCAGTTCTTC,CASSSGLAGYNEQFF,TRBJ2-1,TRBV7-6,-,TRBD2
TGTGCCAGTCGGGGGGGACACGTTGGCTACACCTTC,CASRGGHVGYTF,TRBJ1-2,TRBV6-5,-,-
TGTGCCAGCAGCTTAACGGGAGGGCCGAATGAGCAGTTCTTC,CASSLTGGPNEQFF,TRBJ2-1,TRBV11-2,-,TRBD2
TGTGCCAGCAGTTTTCCGGCCGGAGGGAACTACGAGCAGTACTTC,CASSFPAGGNYEQYF,TRBJ2-7,TRBV28,-,-
TGTGCCAGCAGCGAACACGGGGAGGGGGGATCCTACGAGCAGTACTTC,CASSEHGEGGSYEQYF,TRBJ2-7,TRBV6-2/TRBV6-3,-,-
TGTGCCAGCAGTTACATCTACACTGAAGCTTTCTTT,CASSYIYTEAFF,TRBJ1-1,TRBV28,-,-
TGTGCCAGCAGCTTGGAGGGACTAGCGGGGGCAGATACGCAGTATTTT,CASSLEGLAGADTQYF,TRBJ2-3,TRBV5-4,-,TRBD2
TGTGCCAGCAGCCCCTCGAGCGGGGCCGCACCAACTAATGAAAAACTGTTTTTT,CASSPSSGAAPTNEKLFF,TRBJ1-4,TRBV4-2,-,-
TGTGCCAGCTCACCCCGCCTAAGCGCGGGACACCAAGAGACCCAGTACTTC,CASSPRLSAGHQETQYF,TRBJ2-5,TRBV18,once,-
TGTGCCAGCAGTACGCAGGGGTTTAACACTGAAGCTTTCTTT,CASSTQGFNTEAFF,TRBJ1-1,TRBV28,once,-